Listed below are T cell receptor beta chains from one sample, sequenced in a study of T cell repertoires in cytomegalovirus infection. TCRdb reprocessed the reads with MiXCR, giving one entry per CDR3 protein. The sample yields about 130,000 distinct CDR3 sequences, more than 20% seen once. No antigens are known for them. Material: PBMCs, sequenced either directly or after in vitro stimulation (not recorded which). These receptor sequences come from a human donor in good health (CMV status not recorded). Some clones in this sample may be carry-over from other donors' samples. The CDR3 runs from the conserved cysteine through the conserved F or W. The order of the fields is D gene, clone size, J gene, V gene, CDR3 DNA, CDR3 protein. A D gene is named only where the DNA matches it firmly. Part of the rows lack a size; the others show once, few, many or a class for expanded clones.

D gene: TRBD1
clone size: many
J gene: TRBJ1-5
V gene: TRBV10-3
CDR3 DNA: TGTGCCATCAAGGCGCAGGGGGCAGGAGACAATCAGCCCCAGCATTTT
CDR3 protein: CAIKAQGAGDNQPQHF

D gene: .
clone size: many
J gene: TRBJ1-1
V gene: TRBV4-3
CDR3 DNA: TGCGCCAGCAGCCAAGCTTTGGGCGGTCTCATAGGGAACACTGAAGCTTTCTTT
CDR3 protein: CASSQALGGLIGNTEAFF

D gene: .
clone size: .
J gene: TRBJ2-7
V gene: TRBV7-8
CDR3 DNA: TGTGCCAGCAGCTTAGCGGCCGGGGCCATAAACTTCGAGCAGTACTTC
CDR3 protein: CASSLAAGAINFEQYF

D gene: TRBD1
clone size: many
J gene: TRBJ1-5
V gene: TRBV7-2
CDR3 DNA: TGTGCCAGCAGCAAAGGACAGGGGAGCTCTCAGCCCCAGCATTTT
CDR3 protein: CASSKGQGSSQPQHF

D gene: TRBD1
clone size: many
J gene: TRBJ1-2
V gene: TRBV28
CDR3 DNA: TGTGCCAGCAGTTATCGGACAGGGGGCGACGACTATGGCTACACCTTC
CDR3 protein: CASSYRTGGDDYGYTF

D gene: .
clone size: few
J gene: TRBJ1-1
V gene: TRBV24-1
CDR3 DNA: TGTGCCACCAGGGCACCACAGAACACTGAAGCTTTCTTT
CDR3 protein: CATRAPQNTEAFF

D gene: TRBD2
clone size: many
J gene: TRBJ2-5
V gene: TRBV7-6
CDR3 DNA: TGTGCCAGCAGCCCAAGGACTAGCGGCCAAGAGACCCAGTACTTC
CDR3 protein: CASSPRTSGQETQYF

D gene: .
clone size: .
J gene: TRBJ1-5
V gene: TRBV19
CDR3 DNA: TGTGCCAGTAGTACATGGGCCAGACGCAATCAGCCCCAGCATTTT
CDR3 protein: CASSTWARRNQPQHF

D gene: TRBD2
clone size: few
J gene: TRBJ2-7
V gene: TRBV5-5
CDR3 DNA: TGTGCCAGCAGCTTGGGGCAGGTGGCTAGCGGGAGTTTCGAGCAGTACTTC
CDR3 protein: CASSLGQVASGSFEQYF

D gene: TRBD2
clone size: .
J gene: TRBJ2-3
V gene: TRBV20-1
CDR3 DNA: TGCAGTGCTAGAGATCCTAGCGGGAGTTCGACAGATACGCAGTATTTT
CDR3 protein: CSARDPSGSSTDTQYF

D gene: .
clone size: few
J gene: TRBJ1-5
V gene: TRBV6-2/TRBV6-3
CDR3 DNA: TGTGCCAGCAGTTACTCCCAGAGCAATCAGCCCCAGCATTTT
CDR3 protein: CASSYSQSNQPQHF

D gene: .
clone size: .
J gene: TRBJ2-7
V gene: TRBV20-1
CDR3 DNA: TGCAGTGCTAGAGAGTGGGGCGAGCAGTACTTC
CDR3 protein: CSAREWGEQYF

D gene: TRBD1
clone size: few
J gene: TRBJ2-7
V gene: TRBV20-1
CDR3 DNA: TGCAGTGCCTCGGACAGGTCGAGCTCCTACGAGCAGTACTTC
CDR3 protein: CSASDRSSSYEQYF

D gene: .
clone size: few
J gene: TRBJ2-1
V gene: TRBV6-5
CDR3 DNA: TGTGCCAGCAGTTATCAGCGGAGCTCCTACAATGAGCAGTTCTTC
CDR3 protein: CASSYQRSSYNEQFF

D gene: .
clone size: .
J gene: TRBJ2-3
V gene: TRBV11-2
CDR3 DNA: TGTGCCAGCAGCTTAGAACGGGGGAATTCGGATACGCAGTATTTT
CDR3 protein: CASSLERGNSDTQYF

D gene: .
clone size: many
J gene: TRBJ2-1
V gene: TRBV27
CDR3 DNA: TGTGCCAGCTTCCTCAGTGGGGAAGTCGCCTACAATGAGCAGTTCTTC
CDR3 protein: CASFLSGEVAYNEQFF

D gene: .
clone size: .
J gene: TRBJ2-1
V gene: TRBV7-2
CDR3 DNA: TGTGCCAGCAGCTTAGACGGGTTGGGCCTTATCAATGAGCAGTTCTTC
CDR3 protein: CASSLDGLGLINEQFF

D gene: TRBD1
clone size: many
J gene: TRBJ1-1
V gene: TRBV18
CDR3 DNA: TGTGCCAGCTCATCAGGACAGGGAACTGAAGCTTTCTTT
CDR3 protein: CASSSGQGTEAFF

D gene: TRBD2
clone size: many
J gene: TRBJ2-2
V gene: TRBV7-2
CDR3 DNA: TGTGCCAGCAGCTTAGGCCTAGCGGTCACCGGGGAGCTGTTTTTT
CDR3 protein: CASSLGLAVTGELFF

D gene: .
clone size: few
J gene: TRBJ2-1
V gene: TRBV4-3
CDR3 DNA: TGCGCCAGCAGCCGGCGGAAACAAGGTTACAATGAGCAGTTCTTC
CDR3 protein: CASSRRKQGYNEQFF

D gene: TRBD1
clone size: few
J gene: TRBJ2-2
V gene: TRBV28
CDR3 DNA: TGTGCCAGCAGATCGGACAGGGCGGTAGCCGGGGAGCTGTTTTTT
CDR3 protein: CASRSDRAVAGELFF

D gene: .
clone size: many
J gene: TRBJ1-1
V gene: TRBV7-2
CDR3 DNA: TGTGCCAGCAGCTTAGCGGTTGGGGTCTGGACTGAAGCTTTCTTT
CDR3 protein: CASSLAVGVWTEAFF

D gene: TRBD2
clone size: .
J gene: TRBJ2-5
V gene: TRBV4-2
CDR3 DNA: TGTGCCAGCAGCCAATGGGGGACTAGCGGGGTCCGGGAGACCCAGTACTTC
CDR3 protein: CASSQWGTSGVRETQYF

D gene: TRBD1
clone size: few
J gene: TRBJ1-2
V gene: TRBV24-1
CDR3 DNA: TGTGCCACCAGTGATCCGAAGTTTCGGGACAGGGGTCACTATGGCTACACCTTC
CDR3 protein: CATSDPKFRDRGHYGYTF

D gene: .
clone size: .
J gene: TRBJ2-1
V gene: TRBV10-3
CDR3 DNA: TGTGCCATCAGAAGAGGGGTTGATAATGAGCAGTTCTTC
CDR3 protein: CAIRRGVDNEQFF

D gene: .
clone size: few
J gene: TRBJ2-5
V gene: TRBV5-1
CDR3 DNA: TGCGCCAGCAGCATAACCGGACGTCCGCAAGAGACCCAGTACTTC
CDR3 protein: CASSITGRPQETQYF

D gene: .
clone size: few
J gene: TRBJ1-2
V gene: TRBV7-9
CDR3 DNA: TGTGCCAGCAGCTTAAGTCCTGATCGAGGCTACACCTTC
CDR3 protein: CASSLSPDRGYTF

D gene: .
clone size: few
J gene: TRBJ1-2
V gene: TRBV20-1
CDR3 DNA: TGCAGTGCTGGCAGTCCGTCGGGCTATGGCTACACCTTC
CDR3 protein: CSAGSPSGYGYTF

D gene: TRBD2
clone size: many
J gene: TRBJ2-2
V gene: TRBV7-2
CDR3 DNA: TGTGCCAGCAGCTTAGTGGGACTAGCGGGAACCGGGGAGCTGTTTTTT
CDR3 protein: CASSLVGLAGTGELFF

D gene: TRBD2
clone size: .
J gene: TRBJ2-5
V gene: TRBV28
CDR3 DNA: TGTACCAGCAGTTTAGCGGGAGGGAGAGAGACCCAGTACTTC
CDR3 protein: CTSSLAGGRETQYF

D gene: .
clone size: many
J gene: TRBJ2-1
V gene: TRBV5-1
CDR3 DNA: TGCGCCAGCAGCTTGGGCAGCTCCTACAATGAGCAGTTCTTC
CDR3 protein: CASSLGSSYNEQFF

D gene: .
clone size: .
J gene: TRBJ2-2
V gene: TRBV6-2/TRBV6-3
CDR3 DNA: TGTGCCAGCAGCCAACGCTACCTCCATGGGCCCGGGGAGCTGTTTTTT
CDR3 protein: CASSQRYLHGPGELFF

D gene: .
clone size: few
J gene: TRBJ1-1
V gene: TRBV7-8
CDR3 DNA: TGTGCCAGCAGCTTCCAGGGTTCAGTTAACACTGAAGCTTTCTTT
CDR3 protein: CASSFQGSVNTEAFF

D gene: .
clone size: few
J gene: TRBJ1-1
V gene: TRBV12-3/TRBV12-4
CDR3 DNA: TGTGCCAGCAGTCCGGTCGTGGCCCCGGGGGACACTGAAGCTTTCTTT
CDR3 protein: CASSPVVAPGDTEAFF

D gene: .
clone size: many
J gene: TRBJ2-2
V gene: TRBV7-2
CDR3 DNA: TGTGCCAGCAGCTTAATAGTCGGGGAGCTGTTTTTT
CDR3 protein: CASSLIVGELFF

D gene: .
clone size: .
J gene: TRBJ2-3
V gene: TRBV24-1
CDR3 DNA: TGTGCCACCAGTGACCCAGGGGGGAGCCATGGAGATACGCAGTATTTT
CDR3 protein: CATSDPGGSHGDTQYF